This TCR beta chain was documented in a study of PD-L1 blockade in urothelial cancer. Looking at the study overall: Blood drawn 3 weeks (second dose) and 6 weeks after treatment start was analyzed. Specimens of blood held a median count of roughly 130,000 T cells.

As to time point: pretreatment peripheral blood. The authors spiked synthetic TCR analog templates into each PCR. The data were produced by immunoSEQ multiplex PCR, yet TCRdb's version contains in-frame clones alone and is incomplete. The sample lists 40,000 to 60,000 clones, 84% occurring once. Germline V gene data show CDR1 as MNHEY and CDR2 as SVGAGI. With 7 bases clipped from V and 3 bases from J, the junction kept 6 bases outside the gene matches. The CDR3 contains 15 residues. Study-level findings and limits: Having blood TCR clonality under the median before treatment predicted better survival.

Comments on this clone: Its antigen remains unknown.

The chain combines TRBV6-5 with TRBJ2-1; 10 nucleotides align to TRBD2. The sequencing used PBMCs, collected around atezolizumab (anti-PD-L1) treatment. The clonotype originates from a man aged 70-80 years with urothelial cancer. CDR3 DNA: TGTGCCAGCAACATAGCGGGAGGATACTACAATGAGCAGTTCTTC. Translating it yields CASNIAGGYYNEQFF.